The 20 T cell receptor beta chains presented below share a single source sample, sequenced in a study of blood T cell repertoires in COVID-19. The table came from immunoSEQ multiplex PCR; TCRdb's copy has only in-frame clones and leaves some out. The sample lists a few hundred thousand clones; about 87% were seen once. The specimen was peripheral blood. These receptors came from a woman aged 50 to 60 who had recovered from COVID-19.

This clone was observed once. The rearrangement joins TRBV30 to TRBJ1-5, with 8 bases identical to TRBD1. This CDR3 spans 15 amino acids. CDR1 and CDR2 from the germline V gene are GTSNPN and SVGIG (reference sequence). V gave up 2 bases and J gave up 2 bases; unmatched junction bases: 5. The CDR3: CAWSRTGLGNQPQHF. Written as DNA, the CDR3 is TGTGCCTGGAGTAGGACAGGGTTGGGCAATCAGCCCCAGCATTTT. The complete variable domain, with remaining parts taken from reference TRBV30 and TRBJ1-5, reads SQTIHQWPATLVQPVGSPLSLECTVEGTSNPNLYWYRQAAGRGLQLLFYSVGIGQISSEVPQNLSASRPQDRQFILSSKKLLLSDSGFYLCAWSRTGLGNQPQHFGDGTRLSIL.

The chain couples TRBV5-4 to TRBJ2-5, with 9 bases identical to TRBD2. Germline lookup yields CDR1 SGHNT and CDR2 YYREEE (reference sequence). V trimming: 0 bases; J trimming: 5 bases; junction bases outside the gene matches: 8. This CDR3 is built from 16 residues. The CDR3 sequence is CASSLGRGGLKETQYF. The DNA of the CDR3 is TGTGCCAGCAGCTTGGGGCGGGGGGGCCTTAAGGAGACCCAGTACTTC. The full variable domain, rest sourced from reference TRBV5-4 and TRBJ2-5, is ETGVTQSPTHLIKTRGQQVTLRCSSQSGHNTVSWYQQALGQGPQFIFQYYREEENGRGNFPPRFSGLQFPNYSSELNVNALELDDSALYLCASSLGRGGLKETQYFGPGTRLLVL.

This chain joins TRBV2 and TRBJ2-1, with TRBD1 matching over 8 bases. Germline V lookup: CDR1 SNHLY, CDR2 FYNNEI. Unmatched junction bases numbered 8, after V lost 8 bases and J lost 5 bases. The CDR3 covers 14 residues. The CDR3 here is CASVTGTGNNEQFF. The CDR3 DNA follows: TGTGCCAGCGTTACCGGGACAGGAAACAATGAGCAGTTCTTC.

This clone was recorded only once. The chain joins TRBV28 to TRBJ2-7; a possible D gene is TRBD2 (6 bases). V lost 7 bases to trimming and J lost 6 bases, with 16 bases between them. Germline loops: CDR1 MDHEN, CDR2 SYDVKM. The CDR3 has 13 amino acids. The CDR3, as DNA: TGTGCCAGCATGGGGGAGGTCAATAGCGAGCAGTACTTC. Protein: CASMGEVNSEQYF.

The chain is built from TRBV2 and TRBJ2-1, with 8 bases identical to TRBD2. Trimming at V came to 7 bases and at J to 7 bases, leaving 12 bases not matched to a gene. CDR1 is SNHLY and CDR2 is FYNNEI in the germline V gene. The CDR3 spans 15 residues. CDR3 in DNA: TGTGCCAGCACCCGAGGCGCGGGGGGCGTAAATGAGCAGTTCTTC. This gives the protein CASTRGAGGVNEQFF.

The DNA for the CDR3 is TGTGCCAGCAGCGTAGGTAACGGGGGAGGCACAGATACGCAGTATTTT. This codes for CASSVGNGGGTDTQYF. The J gene is TRBJ2-3, the V gene TRBV9; tentatively, D is TRBD2 (6 bases). Germline loops: CDR1 SGDLS, CDR2 YYNGEE. This CDR3 comprises 16 residues. Trimming removed 0 bases at V and 1 base at J, with 12 bases between.

This clone was detected a few times. V gene TRBV3-1 (or the pseudogene TRBV3-2) combines with J gene TRBJ2-3; 9 bases are shared with TRBD2. With V trimmed by 1 base and J by 6 bases, 11 bases remained unmatched. This CDR3 contains 17 residues. From germline, CDR1 is LGHDT and CDR2 YNNKEL (reference sequence). CDR3: CASSQAALAGFVDTQYF. The CDR3 nucleotides read TGTGCCAGCAGCCAAGCCGCCCTAGCGGGATTTGTGGATACGCAGTATTTT.

This clone was observed a handful of times. The chain couples TRBV6-6 to TRBJ2-7; no firm D call. The length of the CDR3 is 12 residues. CDR1 and CDR2 (germline): MNHNY, SVGAGI (reference sequence). Trimming stripped 6 bases from V and 2 bases from J, with 8 bases between. The CDR3 protein is CASRLRPYEQYF. In DNA form, the CDR3 reads TGTGCCAGCAGGCTCAGGCCCTACGAGCAGTACTTC.

CDR3 sequence: CASSAGQGHFYEQYF. The CDR3 nucleotides read TGTGCCAGCAGTGCGGGACAGGGCCATTTCTACGAGCAGTACTTC. The chain has TRBV27 and TRBJ2-7; 9 bases map to TRBD1. The CDR3 has 15 amino acids. The V gene's germline CDR1 is MNHEY and CDR2 SMNVEV (reference sequence). V lost 5 bases to trimming and J lost 3 bases; unmatched junction nucleotides: 8.

The chain employs TRBV28 and TRBJ1-6; the D is unclear. Germline V gives CDR1 MDHEN, CDR2 SYDVKM. The CDR3 consists of 15 residues. Trimming left V 5 bases short and J 4 bases short, with 12 bases between. CDR3 residues: CASSNEAAYNSPLHF. Here the CDR3 DNA reads TGTGCCAGCAGTAACGAGGCAGCGTATAATTCACCCCTCCACTTT.

The chain combines TRBV6-5 with TRBJ1-4; D perhaps matches TRBD1 (5 bases). The V gene's germline CDR1 is MNHEY and CDR2 SVGAGI. CDR3 length equals 13 residues. Trimming shortened V by 8 bases and J by 8 bases, and 15 bases separated the two germline ends. CDR3 protein: CASGVRAGEKLFF. In DNA, the CDR3 is TGTGCCAGCGGAGTCAGGGCAGGGGAAAAACTGTTTTTT.

This clone was seen a few times. This chain uses TRBV27 with TRBJ1-5; 9 bases agree with TRBD1. Germline-derived CDR1 and CDR2 are MNHEY and SMNVEV (reference sequence). The CDR3 covers 15 residues. After removal of 5 bases from V and 3 bases from J, the junction contained 5 bases not matched to a gene. The CDR3 is CASSAGQGVNQPQHF. The CDR3 DNA is TGTGCCAGCAGTGCGGGACAGGGAGTCAATCAGCCCCAGCATTTT.

The J gene is TRBJ2-7, the V gene TRBV27; maybe TRBD2 (5 bases). This CDR3 is 13 amino acids long. V was shortened by 8 bases and J by 3 bases, with 14 bases between the two germline ends. Looked up from germline, CDR1 is MNHEY and CDR2 is SMNVEV (reference sequence). Written as DNA, the CDR3 is TGTGCCAGCGGTTGGGTTAGCGACTACGAGCAGTACTTC. The encoded protein is CASGWVSDYEQYF.

The V gene is TRBV3-1 (or the pseudogene TRBV3-2), the J gene TRBJ2-7; no clear D gene. There are 14 residues in the CDR3. V lost 0 bases, J lost 2 bases, and 8 bases lay in between. Per the germline V gene, CDR1 is LGHDT and CDR2 is YNNKEL (reference sequence). CDR3 residues: CASSQDARTYEQYF. For the CDR3, the DNA is TGTGCCAGCAGCCAAGACGCCAGGACCTACGAGCAGTACTTC.

The chain carries TRBV6-5 and TRBJ1-5, with D tentatively TRBD1 (6 bases). The CDR3 totals 13 residues. Germline CDR1 is MNHEY and CDR2 is SVGAGI. Trimming left V 2 bases short and J 6 bases short, with 8 bases between. CDR3 nucleotides: TGTGCCAGCAGTTACAGGGGGAGTCAGCCCCAGCATTTT. Protein: CASSYRGSQPQHF.

The gene calls are TRBV30 and TRBJ1-1, with D perhaps TRBD1 (5 bases). CDR1 is GTSNPN and CDR2 is SVGIG in the germline V gene (reference sequence). With 7 bases removed from V and 4 bases from J, the gap between germline ends came to 19 bases. The CDR3 runs 14 residues. Here the CDR3 DNA reads TGTGCCTCGGGGGGGGAGGACGTGGGCACTGAAGCTTTCTTT. This encodes CASGGEDVGTEAFF.

This chain connects TRBV27 to TRBJ1-1; 10 positions agree with TRBD1. Germline V gene lookup returns CDR1 MNHEY and CDR2 SMNVEV (reference sequence). J gave up 0 bases and V 6 bases, and 10 bases lay outside the gene matches. CDR3 length equals 17 residues. CDR3 DNA sequence: TGTGCCAGCAGACACGGACAGGGGGGGATCATGAACACTGAAGCTTTCTTT. As protein: CASRHGQGGIMNTEAFF.

The V call is TRBV9, the J call TRBJ2-2; 7 positions match TRBD2. J lost 3 bases, V lost 2 bases, and 10 bases had no gene match. This CDR3 is built from 17 residues. Germline V gene data show CDR1 as SGDLS and CDR2 as YYNGEE. CDR3 protein: CASSVVPGGPDTGELFF. The CDR3, as DNA: TGTGCCAGCAGCGTCGTTCCGGGGGGACCCGACACCGGGGAGCTGTTTTTT.

J is TRBJ2-1 and V is TRBV20-1; 7 bases match TRBD2. This CDR3 spans 13 amino acids. The junction had 4 bases not matched to a gene; V was cut back by 3 bases and J by 5 bases. Germline loops: CDR1 DFQATT, CDR2 SNEGSKA (reference sequence). This chain's CDR3 is CSASAGVDNEQFF. CDR3 bases: TGCAGTGCTAGTGCGGGAGTGGACAATGAGCAGTTCTTC.

CDR3 nucleotides: TGTGCCTGGGCACACGAGGAGGACACTGAAGCTTTCTTT. Its protein is CAWAHEEDTEAFF. V and J are TRBV30 and TRBJ1-1; no reliable D call. V lost 5 bases and J lost 3, with 13 bases in between. The CDR3 runs 13 residues. CDR1 and CDR2 (germline): GTSNPN, SVGIG (reference sequence).